The 5 T cell receptor beta chains reported below all come from one sample, sequenced in a study of somatic mutations in cytotoxic T cells in rheumatoid arthritis. Clones were sequenced by immunoSEQ multiplex PCR, and TCRdb holds only the in-frame ones, with some missing. This sample has roughly 14,000 clones, with about 81% found just once. Sequencing was done on a sample of CD8+ T cells sorted from blood. Every receptor here comes from an adult with rheumatoid arthritis.

The rearrangement links TRBV15 to TRBJ2-5; a possible D gene is TRBD1 (5 bases). Germline lookup yields CDR1 LNHNV and CDR2 YYDKDF (reference sequence). V was pared by 3 bases and J by 2 bases, with 7 bases between. The CDR3 covers 13 residues. This CDR3 is CATSRTAQETQYF. As DNA, the CDR3 is TGTGCCACCAGCAGGACAGCACAAGAGACCCAGTACTTC.

Only one count was recorded for this clone. The J gene is TRBJ2-7, the V gene TRBV11-1; TRBD2 matches 7 bases. The germline gives CDR1 SGHAT, CDR2 FQDESV (reference sequence). The junction had 6 bases not matched to a gene; V was cut back by 0 bases and J by 1 base. The CDR3 has 16 residues. This chain's CDR3 is CASSLARGGSSYEQYF. CDR3 bases: TGTGCCAGCAGCTTAGCCCGGGGCGGGAGTTCCTACGAGCAGTACTTC.

This chain links TRBV19 with TRBJ2-1; maybe TRBD2 (5 bases). This CDR3 is built from 15 residues. Germline V lookup: CDR1 LNHDA, CDR2 SQIVND (reference sequence). V dropped 7 bases and J dropped 3 bases, with 16 bases sitting between them. This chain's CDR3 is CASIPSVGLYNEQFF. As DNA, the CDR3 is TGTGCCAGTATTCCCTCCGTCGGACTCTACAATGAGCAGTTCTTC.

Note on this clone: Other DNA sequences within the sample encode an identical CDR3. V usage is TRBV10-2 and J usage is TRBJ1-2; D remains ambiguous. The V and J ends lost 0 bases and 2 bases respectively, with 13 bases between them. Germline CDR1 WSHSY, CDR2 SAAADI. CDR3 length: 16 amino acids. The CDR3 region has the DNA TGCGCCAGCAGTGAGTCAGGCGCGCCGGGGAACTATGGCTACACCTTC. Translating gives CASSESGAPGNYGYTF.

V is TRBV19 and J is TRBJ2-1; perhaps D is TRBD1 or TRBD2 (5 bases each). V lost 3 bases and J 0 bases, leaving 9 bases between the germline ends. The length of the CDR3 is 15 residues. Germline assignment: CDR1 LNHDA and CDR2 SQIVND (reference sequence). DNA of the CDR3: TGTGCCAGTAGTATGGGGGAGAGCTCCTACAATGAGCAGTTCTTC. Its translation: CASSMGESSYNEQFF.